A single sample is the source of the 32 T cell receptor beta chains below, sequenced in a study of Graves' ophthalmopathy and Graves' hyperthyroidism listed by TCRdb under 2018. Sequencer: Illumina HiSeq 2000. For repertoire sequencing, the TCR beta CDR3 regions were amplified from RNA transcripts. The first round was an RT-PCR using HTBI primers with the Qiagen OneStep RT-PCR kit, and this first round was followed by a second-round multiplex PCR, then size selection and purification. TCRdb redid the processing of the public reads, applying fastp at Q25 and MiXCR, and retained in-frame beta chains. Each entry merges the rows of one CDR3 protein and shows their most common DNA and genes. Across this sample there are hundreds of thousands of distinct CDR3 sequences, with roughly 20% seen only once. The biggest ten clones account for roughly 7.4% of the sample. The sequencing input was peripheral blood. The receptors come from a woman younger than 30 with stable Graves' hyperthyroidism. Some clones in this sample may be carry-over from other donors' samples. Donor details come from another sample of the same person, matched by shared clones.

The V gene is TRBV6-5, the J gene TRBJ2-5; D call uncertain. Germline V gene sequence: CDR1 MNHEY, CDR2 SVGAGI. The CDR3 covers 12 residues. V lost 2 bases to trimming and J lost 5 bases, with 6 bases between them. The CDR3 DNA sequence: TGTGCCAGCAGTTACGGGATCGAGACCCAGTACTTC. Amino acid sequence: CASSYGIETQYF.

The V gene is TRBV12-3 or TRBV12-4, the J gene TRBJ2-5; D may correspond to TRBD1 or TRBD2 (5 bases each). Deletions cut 4 bases from V and 5 bases from J, with 26 bases between. The CDR3 has 18 amino acids. CDR3 DNA: TGTGCCAGCAGTTCTCGCCTGGGGGACCCCAAGGCGTGGGAGACCCAGTACTTC. Encoded protein: CASSSRLGDPKAWETQYF.

The sample holds a few counts of this clonotype. Because the CDR3 is missing its conserved closing phenylalanine or tryptophan, this is likely a read error. The genes are TRBV19 and TRBJ1-2, with D unresolved. This CDR3 has 12 amino acids. V lost 7 bases to trimming and J lost 8 bases, with 14 bases between them. From germline, CDR1 is LNHDA and CDR2 SQIVND (reference sequence). This chain's CDR3 is CASTDDWGGYTL. CDR3 nucleotides: TGTGCCAGTACCGACGACTGGGGAGGCTACACCCTC.

DNA of the CDR3: TGTGCCAGTAGTATGAGGAATGGGTTTCAGCCCCAGCATTTT. This codes for CASSMRNGFQPQHF. The chain carries TRBV19 and TRBJ1-5, with D uncertain. The germline V and J ends were trimmed by 3 bases and 6 bases, with 12 bases remaining between them. The CDR3 is 14 amino acids. Germline assignment: CDR1 LNHDA and CDR2 SQIVND (reference sequence).

Points on this clonotype: The conserved phenylalanine or tryptophan normally closing the CDR3 is absent here, so this likely arose from a read error. The chain has TRBV6-2 or TRBV6-3 and TRBJ2-7; 13 bases map to TRBD2. The CDR3 length is 14 residues. The germline gives CDR1 MNHEY, CDR2 SVGEGT. J lost 7 bases, V lost 6 bases, and 6 bases had no gene match. DNA for the CDR3: TGTGCCAGCAGGCCGGGACTAGCGGGGTGGGAGCAGTACCTC. This translates into CASRPGLAGWEQYL.

A note on this clonotype: A much larger clone is a single base away; this may be a read error. This chain's CDR3 is CASSLDREATEAFF. The DNA for the CDR3 is TGTGCCAGCAGTTTAGACAGGGAGGCCACTGAAGCTTTCTTT. The rearrangement uses TRBV12-3 or TRBV12-4 and TRBJ1-1, with D possibly TRBD1 on 6 matching bases. Trimming pared 1 base from V and 4 bases from J, leaving 10 bases between. This CDR3 spans 14 amino acids.

This clonotype was seen at least ten times. The rearrangement uses TRBV19 and TRBJ1-1; the D is unclear. Germline CDR1 and CDR2: LNHDA and SQIVND (reference sequence). This CDR3 contains 16 residues. Between the trimmed V and J ends, which lost 5 bases and 0 bases, there was a span of 16 bases. CDR3: CASSVLGLPMNTEAFF. The CDR3 coding sequence is TGTGCCAGTAGTGTGTTAGGGCTGCCCATGAACACTGAAGCTTTCTTT. The complete variable domain, with remaining parts taken from reference TRBV19 and TRBJ1-1, reads DGGITQSPKYLFRKEGQNVTLSCEQNLNHDAMYWYRQDPGQGLRLIYYSQIVNDFQKGDIAEGYSVSREKKESFPLTVTSAQKNPTAFYLCASSVLGLPMNTEAFFGQGTRLTVV.

In this sample, this clonotype turned up many times. This chain connects TRBV19 to TRBJ1-1; maybe TRBD1 (5 bases). The CDR3 sequence is 16 residues long. V was clipped by 6 bases and J by 2 bases, with 19 bases between them. The V gene's germline CDR1 is LNHDA and CDR2 SQIVND (reference sequence). As DNA, the CDR3 is TGTGCCAGTAGGAAGATTAACAGGTATGGAAACACTGAAGCTTTCTTT. Residues: CASRKINRYGNTEAFF.

This clonotype has ten or more counts. This chain joins TRBV12-5 and TRBJ2-7, with D possibly matching TRBD1 (6 bases). The length of the CDR3 is 15 residues. Germline loops: CDR1 LGHNT, CDR2 FRNRAP. Between the trimmed V and J ends, which lost 5 bases and 2 bases, there was a span of 16 bases. The CDR3 loop reads CASGKPDSDAYEQYF. The CDR3 coding sequence is TGTGCTAGTGGTAAACCGGACAGTGACGCCTACGAGCAGTACTTC. Full variable domain (outside the CDR3, taken from reference TRBV12-5 and TRBJ2-7): DARVTQTPRHKVTEMGQEVTMRCQPILGHNTVFWYRQTMMQGLELLAYFRNRAPLDDSGMPKDRFSAEMPDATLATLKIQPSEPRDSAVYFCASGKPDSDAYEQYFGPGTRLTVT.

This clonotype was seen ten or more times. The chain joins TRBV28 to TRBJ2-2; 10 bases line up with TRBD1. CDR1 is MDHEN and CDR2 is SYDVKM in the germline V gene. V trimming: 8 bases; J trimming: 1 base; junction bases outside the gene matches: 10. The CDR3 has 17 amino acids. The DNA of the CDR3 is TGTGCCAGCGTGACAGGGGGCGCGGTCCTGAACACCGGGGAGCTGTTTTTT. Translation: CASVTGGAVLNTGELFF.

This clonotype was seen repeatedly, ten times or more. V usage is TRBV12-3 or TRBV12-4 and J usage is TRBJ1-5; D unclear. Trimming stripped 6 bases from V and 4 bases from J, with 10 bases between. The CDR3 length is 13 residues. The CDR3 sequence: CASSTTLNQPQHF. For the CDR3, the DNA is TGTGCCAGCAGCACGACACTTAATCAGCCCCAGCATTTT.

A few counts support this clonotype. The rearrangement links TRBV11-2 to TRBJ1-1, with TRBD1 as a possible D gene (5 bases). With 1 base removed from V and 4 bases from J, the gap between germline ends came to 13 bases. The CDR3 runs 15 residues. Germline values: CDR1 SGHAT, CDR2 FQNNGV. In DNA, the CDR3 is TGTGCCAGCAGCTTAGGTCGGGGGAGAGGCACTGAAGCTTTCTTT. Amino acid sequence: CASSLGRGRGTEAFF.

This chain links TRBV29-1 with TRBJ1-1, with D tentatively TRBD1 (5 bases). The CDR3 loop spans 15 amino acids. Per the germline V gene, CDR1 is SQVTM and CDR2 is ANQGSEA. V was trimmed by 5 bases and J by 1 base, leaving 17 bases between them. This CDR3 reads CSVFLPPGTNTEAFF. DNA for the CDR3: TGCAGCGTTTTCCTCCCTCCAGGGACGAACACTGAAGCTTTCTTT.

The rearrangement joins TRBV6-2 or TRBV6-3 to TRBJ2-7, with TRBD1 identical over 10 bases. Trimming removed 2 bases from V and 6 bases from J; junction bases left unmatched: 10. The CDR3 totals 16 residues. Germline V gives CDR1 MNHEY, CDR2 SVGEGT. CDR3 nucleotide sequence: TGTGCCAGCAGTTACCGCGGGACAGGGGCCCCTCTCGAGCAGTACTTC. Its translation is CASSYRGTGAPLEQYF.

The sample holds many counts of this clonotype. The chain recombines TRBV12-5 with TRBJ1-6, with D hard to call. This CDR3 has 13 residues. Germline CDR1 LGHNT, CDR2 FRNRAP. Trimming pared 7 bases from V and 9 bases from J, leaving 13 bases between. Written as DNA, the CDR3 is TGTGCTAGTGCCTTCACGATGGCTTCACCCCTCCACTTT. Encoded protein: CASAFTMASPLHF.

This clonotype appeared many times. The chain is built from TRBV11-2 and TRBJ2-5, with no clear D. Per the germline V gene, CDR1 is SGHAT and CDR2 is FQNNGV. The CDR3 is made up of 13 amino acids. Deletions cut 5 bases from V and 1 base from J, with 8 bases between. This chain's CDR3 is CASSPRPQETQYF. DNA for the CDR3: TGTGCCAGCAGCCCCCGACCCCAAGAGACCCAGTACTTC.

A note on this clonotype: Mismatch with germline at one junction end may stem from a read error. The chain is built from TRBV11-2 and TRBJ2-4, with D unresolved. Germline CDR1 SGHAT, CDR2 FQNNGV. The CDR3 has 14 residues. The DNA of the CDR3 is TGTGCCAGCAGCTTAGAGGTCAGCACGAACATTAAGTACTTC. This codes for CASSLEVSTNIKYF.

In this sample, this clonotype turned up many times. CDR3 DNA: TGTGCCAGCAGCTCGACAGGGGGCGGAGGAGAGACCCAGTACTTC. Translation gives CASSSTGGGGETQYF. V and J are TRBV7-3 and TRBJ2-5, with 10 bases matching TRBD1. The CDR3 is 15 amino acids. Germline assignment: CDR1 SGHTA and CDR2 FQGTGA. V shed 4 bases and J 4 bases; nucleotides not matched to a gene: 6.

The chain combines TRBV7-3 with TRBJ2-5; 8 nucleotides align to TRBD2. With 4 bases clipped from V and 2 bases from J, the junction kept 3 bases outside the gene matches. The CDR3 loop spans 14 amino acids. The germline V gene has CDR1 SGHTA and CDR2 FQGTGA. CDR3 bases: TGTGCCAGCAGCTCCGGGGGGGCACAAGAGACCCAGTACTTC. Translation: CASSSGGAQETQYF.

The CDR3, as DNA: TGCAGCGTTGAAGAACAGGGAGCAGAGACCCAGTACTTC. This sequence encodes CSVEEQGAETQYF. The rearrangement links TRBV29-1 to TRBJ2-5; D is perhaps TRBD1 (6 bases). V was trimmed by 0 bases and J by 4 bases, leaving 9 bases between them. The CDR3 extends over 13 amino acids. Germline values: CDR1 SQVTM, CDR2 ANQGSEA. Variable domain in full (rest from reference TRBV29-1 and TRBJ2-5): SAVISQKPSRDICQRGTSLTIQCQVDSQVTMMFWYRQQPGQSLTLIATANQGSEATYESGFVIDKFPISRPNLTFSTLTVSNMSPEDSSIYLCSVEEQGAETQYFGPGTRLLVL.

This rearrangement joins TRBV20-1 to TRBJ2-2; no firm D call. This CDR3 has 11 amino acids. Germline V gene lookup returns CDR1 DFQATT and CDR2 SNEGSKA (reference sequence). The V gene lost 6 bases and the J gene lost 7 bases, with 9 bases spanning the gap. As DNA, the CDR3 is TGCAGTGCCCGACTTAACGGGGAGCTGTTTTTT. Translated, it gives CSARLNGELFF.

V is TRBV7-9 and J is TRBJ1-1, with D perhaps TRBD1 (5 bases). This CDR3 has 15 amino acids. Germline loops: CDR1 SEHNR, CDR2 FQNEAQ (reference sequence). The V end was cut by 1 base, the J end by 4 bases, with 13 bases between. CDR3 sequence: CASSLEWGEGTEAFF. CDR3 nucleotides: TGTGCCAGCAGCTTAGAGTGGGGGGAAGGCACTGAAGCTTTCTTT.

This clonotype was seen repeatedly, ten times or more. The chain combines TRBV14 with TRBJ2-7; the D gene is possibly TRBD2 (7 bases). V was pared by 0 bases and J by 7 bases, with 22 bases between. The CDR3 length is 17 residues. The germline gives CDR1 SGHDN, CDR2 FVKESK. In DNA form, the CDR3 reads TGTGCCAGCAGCCAAGATGTCGTTTCGGGGGGCCAATATGAGCAGTACTTC. It translates to CASSQDVVSGGQYEQYF. The variable domain in full, completed from reference TRBV14 and TRBJ2-7, reads EAGVTQFPSHSVIEKGQTVTLRCDPISGHDNLYWYRRVMGKEIKFLLHFVKESKQDESGMPNNRFLAERTGGTYSTLKVQPAELEDSGVYFCASSQDVVSGGQYEQYFGPGTRLTVT.

This chain uses TRBV12-3 or TRBV12-4 with TRBJ2-5; D is unclear. The CDR3 contains 15 residues. The germline V and J ends were trimmed by 7 bases and 1 base, with 16 bases remaining between them. CDR3 nucleotide sequence: TGTGCCAGCATTCCCCGCGAGATAGCCCAAGAGACCCAGTACTTC. Translation gives CASIPREIAQETQYF.

At least ten counts were recorded for this clonotype. The V gene is TRBV6-4, the J gene TRBJ1-2; D not certain. The V gene's germline CDR1 is MRHNA and CDR2 SNTAGT. The V end lost 7 bases, the J end lost 3 bases, and 9 bases lay between the germline ends. The length of the CDR3 is 12 residues. The CDR3 loop reads CASKTSHYGYTF. The CDR3 nucleotides are TGTGCCAGCAAGACTTCGCACTATGGCTACACCTTC.

This chain joins TRBV9 and TRBJ1-2; tentatively, D is TRBD1 (5 bases). CDR1 SGDLS and CDR2 YYNGEE come from the germline V gene. This CDR3 is built from 13 residues. Trimming took off 4 bases at V and 7 bases at J, with 14 bases between the two ends. The CDR3 sequence is CASSRGTPFGYTF. In DNA form, the CDR3 reads TGTGCCAGCAGCCGTGGGACCCCCTTTGGCTACACCTTC.

This clonotype appeared many times. The chain uses TRBV28 and TRBJ2-7; no firm D call. V dropped 2 bases and J dropped 4 bases, with 9 bases sitting between them. Germline V gene data show CDR1 as MDHEN and CDR2 as SYDVKM. The CDR3 totals 13 residues. In nucleotides, the CDR3 is TGTGCCAGCAGTTTAATGACTTTATACGAGCAGTACTTC. Translated, it gives CASSLMTLYEQYF.

In its sample, this clonotype was seen many times. The J gene is TRBJ1-1, the V gene TRBV19; D remains unclear. Trimming took 3 bases from V and 7 from J, leaving 18 bases between them. This CDR3 has 15 residues. Germline V gene sequence: CDR1 LNHDA, CDR2 SQIVND (reference sequence). This CDR3 reads CASSIGTIGRSEAFF. The DNA for the CDR3 is TGTGCCAGTAGTATTGGTACCATTGGGAGGAGTGAAGCTTTCTTT.

On this clonotype: The junction and the germline gene differ at one end; a read error may be behind it. This chain links TRBV6-5 with TRBJ2-5; the D gene is possibly TRBD1 (6 bases). Germline V gene sequence: CDR1 MNHEY, CDR2 SVGAGI. The CDR3 loop spans 15 amino acids. In DNA, the CDR3 is TGTGGCAGCAGTTACTACAGGGATATTTCGGAGACCCGGTACTTC. Translation: CGSSYYRDISETRYF.

As for this clonotype: This clone may be a read error of a much larger clone one base away. V gene TRBV6-2 or TRBV6-3 combines with J gene TRBJ2-2; D is possibly TRBD2 (5 bases). This CDR3 is built from 12 residues. Germline CDR1 reads MNHEY; CDR2 reads SVGEGT. Here the CDR3 reads CASSYHTGELCF. CDR3 DNA sequence: TGTGCCAGCAGTTATCACACCGGGGAGCTGTGTTTT.

The chain is built from TRBV12-3 or TRBV12-4 and TRBJ1-2, with D hard to call. Trimming pared 6 bases from V and 4 bases from J, leaving 12 bases between. The CDR3 runs 13 residues. The CDR3 protein is CASSLRRSYGYTF. The CDR3 nucleotides read TGTGCCAGCAGCCTCAGGCGGAGCTATGGCTACACCTTC.

The sample holds many counts of this clonotype. The chain links TRBV12-3 or TRBV12-4 to TRBJ2-2; 7 nucleotides agree with TRBD1. V trimming: 2 bases; J trimming: 5 bases; junction bases outside the gene matches: 5. The CDR3 length is 15 residues. CDR3 bases: TGTGCCAGCAGTTTATTTGGGACAGATACCGGGGAGCTGTTTTTT. This sequence encodes CASSLFGTDTGELFF.